Listed below are T cell receptor beta chains from one sample, sequenced in a study of memory CD4+ T cells and cytomegalovirus serostatus. Libraries were prepared by immunoSEQ multiplex PCR; TCRdb keeps only in-frame clonotypes and omits some of them. This table holds roughly 40,000 clones, roughly four fifths found once. Sequenced sample: memory CD4+ T cells from blood. The receptors originated from an adult in good health and CMV-seronegative. Both conserved end residues are part of each CDR3. Fields, in order: V gene, J gene, D gene, clone size, CDR3 DNA, CDR3 protein. D genes are given only for firm matches. Clone size is stated in some rows and not others, as once, few, many or a class when expanded.

v_gene: TRBV19
j_gene: TRBJ1-2
d_gene: TRBD1
abundance: .
CDR3nt: TGTGCCAGTATTGGGACAGGGGGGTCCTATGGCTACACCTTC
CDR3aa: CASIGTGGSYGYTF

v_gene: TRBV7-9
j_gene: TRBJ1-6
d_gene: TRBD1
abundance: .
CDR3nt: TGTGCCAGCAGCAGAGGACAGGAGAATTCACCCCTCCACTTT
CDR3aa: CASSRGQENSPLHF

v_gene: TRBV5-6
j_gene: TRBJ2-1
d_gene: .
abundance: once
CDR3nt: TGTGCCAGCAGCTTGGTGGGGGGGCTCGGTGAGCAGTTCTTC
CDR3aa: CASSLVGGLGEQFF

v_gene: TRBV6-5
j_gene: TRBJ1-5
d_gene: .
abundance: .
CDR3nt: TGTGCCAGCAGTCGGCGGAGCAATCAGCCCCAGCATTTT
CDR3aa: CASSRRSNQPQHF

v_gene: TRBV19
j_gene: TRBJ1-1
d_gene: .
abundance: .
CDR3nt: TGTGCCATTACCGACAGGACGTTCATGAACACTGAAGCTTTCTTT
CDR3aa: CAITDRTFMNTEAFF

v_gene: TRBV10-3
j_gene: TRBJ2-3
d_gene: TRBD1
abundance: once
CDR3nt: TGTGCCATCACTCCGGGGGGACAGGGGGGAGATACGCAGTATTTT
CDR3aa: CAITPGGQGGDTQYF

v_gene: TRBV7-7
j_gene: TRBJ2-6
d_gene: .
abundance: .
CDR3nt: TGTGCCACCCGGCCTGCTGGGGCCAACGTCCTGACTTTC
CDR3aa: CATRPAGANVLTF

v_gene: TRBV6-5
j_gene: TRBJ2-7
d_gene: .
abundance: once
CDR3nt: TGTGCCAGCAGTCTTTCATACGGGCCCTACGAGCAGTACTTC
CDR3aa: CASSLSYGPYEQYF

v_gene: TRBV29-1
j_gene: TRBJ1-2
d_gene: .
abundance: .
CDR3nt: TGCAGCGTAGACTATGGCTACACCTTC
CDR3aa: CSVDYGYTF

v_gene: TRBV18
j_gene: TRBJ1-1
d_gene: .
abundance: .
CDR3nt: TGTGCCAGCTCACCAAGGTTTAGGGAGGCCACTGAAGCTTTCTTT
CDR3aa: CASSPRFREATEAFF

v_gene: TRBV7-9
j_gene: TRBJ2-6
d_gene: .
abundance: .
CDR3nt: TGTGCCAGCAGCTACCAAGGTGCTGGGGCCAACGTCCTGACTTTC
CDR3aa: CASSYQGAGANVLTF

v_gene: TRBV2
j_gene: TRBJ2-1
d_gene: TRBD2
abundance: few
CDR3nt: TGTGCCAGCAGGCGGGGGGTTCCCCAGGATGAGCAGTTCTTC
CDR3aa: CASRRGVPQDEQFF

v_gene: TRBV5-1
j_gene: TRBJ2-5
d_gene: .
abundance: .
CDR3nt: TGCGCCAGCAGCTTAAGGGGCGACTTGCGTGAGACCCAGTACTTC
CDR3aa: CASSLRGDLRETQYF

v_gene: TRBV30
j_gene: TRBJ1-4
d_gene: .
abundance: .
CDR3nt: TGTGTGCAGAGTCAAAATGAAAAACTGTTTTTT
CDR3aa: CVQSQNEKLFF

v_gene: TRBV2
j_gene: TRBJ1-3
d_gene: .
abundance: .
CDR3nt: TGTGCCAGCAGTGGTCGACGAGGAAACACCATATACTTT
CDR3aa: CASSGRRGNTIYF

v_gene: TRBV21-1
j_gene: TRBJ1-1
d_gene: .
abundance: few
CDR3nt: TGTGCCAGCAGTCTCCAGCGGTTTCCTGAAGCTTTCTTT
CDR3aa: CASSLQRFPEAFF

v_gene: TRBV19
j_gene: TRBJ2-5
d_gene: TRBD1
abundance: .
CDR3nt: TGTGCCAGTAGTATACTCACAGGGGATGGAAAGACCCAGTACTTC
CDR3aa: CASSILTGDGKTQYF

v_gene: TRBV30
j_gene: TRBJ1-4
d_gene: TRBD1
abundance: .
CDR3nt: TGTGCCTGGAGTAAAGGGGACAGAACAAATGAAAAACTGTTTTTT
CDR3aa: CAWSKGDRTNEKLFF

v_gene: TRBV9
j_gene: TRBJ1-2
d_gene: .
abundance: .
CDR3nt: TGTGCCAGCACCGCAGGGGCGGTTAACTATGGCTACACCTTC
CDR3aa: CASTAGAVNYGYTF

v_gene: TRBV30
j_gene: TRBJ2-3
d_gene: .
abundance: .
CDR3nt: TGTGCCTGGGGTCCGGGGAGTTATGGGACAGATACGCAGTATTTT
CDR3aa: CAWGPGSYGTDTQYF

v_gene: TRBV5-4
j_gene: TRBJ1-1
d_gene: .
abundance: .
CDR3nt: TGTGCCAGCAGCTTGGATGGGGGGGCTGAAGCTTTCTTT
CDR3aa: CASSLDGGAEAFF

v_gene: TRBV6-5
j_gene: TRBJ2-6
d_gene: TRBD1
abundance: .
CDR3nt: TGTGCCAGCAGTTTTTCAGGGGGCGCCGGGGCCAACGTCCTGACTTTC
CDR3aa: CASSFSGGAGANVLTF

v_gene: TRBV6-1
j_gene: TRBJ1-2
d_gene: .
abundance: once
CDR3nt: TGTGCCAGCAGGGTGGTGTTGGAGGGGATGTATGGCTACACCTTC
CDR3aa: CASRVVLEGMYGYTF

v_gene: TRBV9
j_gene: TRBJ2-3
d_gene: TRBD2
abundance: .
CDR3nt: TGTGCCAGCAGCCTTTTGGGCCCCTTAGCGGGGGGCACAGATACGCAGTATTTT
CDR3aa: CASSLLGPLAGGTDTQYF

v_gene: TRBV5-1
j_gene: TRBJ2-5
d_gene: TRBD2
abundance: .
CDR3nt: TGCGCCAGCAGCTTGGACGTAGCGGGGCAAGAGACCCAGTACTTC
CDR3aa: CASSLDVAGQETQYF

v_gene: TRBV29-1
j_gene: TRBJ2-5
d_gene: .
abundance: .
CDR3nt: TGCAGCGTTGAAATTCCAGTCCAAGAGACCCAGTACTTC
CDR3aa: CSVEIPVQETQYF

v_gene: TRBV6-6
j_gene: TRBJ1-2
d_gene: TRBD1
abundance: .
CDR3nt: TGTGCCAGCAGTCGGGACAGGGTCTATGGCTACACCTTC
CDR3aa: CASSRDRVYGYTF

v_gene: TRBV19
j_gene: TRBJ1-1
d_gene: .
abundance: once
CDR3nt: TGTGCCAGTAGTATCAGGACACAGAACACTGAAGCTTTCTTT
CDR3aa: CASSIRTQNTEAFF

v_gene: TRBV6-5
j_gene: TRBJ2-3
d_gene: .
abundance: .
CDR3nt: TGTGCCAGCAGTTACTCTTGGACAGATACGCAGTATTTT
CDR3aa: CASSYSWTDTQYF

v_gene: TRBV5-1
j_gene: TRBJ2-2
d_gene: .
abundance: few
CDR3nt: TGCGCCAGCAGCGAAGGGTTGGGCGGGGAGCTGTTTTTT
CDR3aa: CASSEGLGGELFF

v_gene: TRBV5-1
j_gene: TRBJ1-2
d_gene: TRBD1
abundance: .
CDR3nt: TGCGCCAGCAGCATACAGGGGGCTCGTGGCTACACCTTC
CDR3aa: CASSIQGARGYTF

v_gene: TRBV19
j_gene: TRBJ1-1
d_gene: .
abundance: .
CDR3nt: TGTGCCAGTTCCCAGGTGGCCCGACAGGCCCAAAACCGTGGCACTGAAGCTTTCTTT
CDR3aa: CASSQVARQAQNRGTEAFF

v_gene: TRBV18
j_gene: TRBJ1-4
d_gene: .
abundance: .
CDR3nt: TGTGCCAGCTCAGCCGATGGTGAAAAACTGTTTTTT
CDR3aa: CASSADGEKLFF

v_gene: TRBV2
j_gene: TRBJ1-2
d_gene: .
abundance: .
CDR3nt: TGTGCCAGCAGGCGTGGGGGGACGGGTGGCTACACCTTC
CDR3aa: CASRRGGTGGYTF

v_gene: TRBV18
j_gene: TRBJ2-2
d_gene: .
abundance: few
CDR3nt: TGTGCCAGCTCACCAAGGTTCAATCCAAGAGACACCGGGGAGCTGTTTTTT
CDR3aa: CASSPRFNPRDTGELFF

v_gene: TRBV7-2
j_gene: TRBJ2-7
d_gene: .
abundance: .
CDR3nt: TGTGCCAGCAGCTTAACTAGGAGCTCCTACGAGCAGTACTTC
CDR3aa: CASSLTRSSYEQYF

v_gene: TRBV18
j_gene: TRBJ2-2
d_gene: .
abundance: few
CDR3nt: TGTGCCAGCTCACCCGAGCTATCGGGCACCGGGGAGCTGTTTTTT
CDR3aa: CASSPELSGTGELFF

v_gene: TRBV6-1
j_gene: TRBJ1-3
d_gene: TRBD1
abundance: .
CDR3nt: TGTGCCAGCAGTCGGAAGGGGGCCTCTGGAAACACCATATATTTT
CDR3aa: CASSRKGASGNTIYF

v_gene: TRBV4-1
j_gene: TRBJ2-5
d_gene: TRBD2
abundance: .
CDR3nt: TGCGCCAGCAGCCAATTAGCGGGGGGGGTCGACGAGACCCAGTACTTC
CDR3aa: CASSQLAGGVDETQYF

v_gene: TRBV2
j_gene: TRBJ1-1
d_gene: TRBD1
abundance: .
CDR3nt: TGTGCCAGCACTGGGACAGCGAACACTGAAGCTTTCTTT
CDR3aa: CASTGTANTEAFF

v_gene: TRBV5-1
j_gene: TRBJ1-5
d_gene: TRBD1
abundance: .
CDR3nt: TGCGCCAGCAGCCCCCGGGACAGGGGGCAGGGGCCCCAGCATTTT
CDR3aa: CASSPRDRGQGPQHF

v_gene: TRBV10-2
j_gene: TRBJ1-2
d_gene: .
abundance: .
CDR3nt: TGCGCCAGCAGTGAAGATCAGGGACCTCATAACTATGGCTACACCTTC
CDR3aa: CASSEDQGPHNYGYTF